The 4 T cell receptor beta chains below all came from one sample that was sequenced in a study of T cell responses to AZD1222 COVID-19 vaccine. TCRdb's table, derived via immunoSEQ multiplex PCR, lists solely in-frame clones and lacks some. Of roughly 120,000 clones listed, 65% to 90% are singletons. Sequencing was performed on peripheral blood, taken on day 0 of AZD1222 vaccination. The receptors come from an adult in good health.

J is TRBJ2-5 and V is TRBV20-1; no clear D. CDR1 is DFQATT, CDR2 SNEGSKA, per germline (reference sequence). Trimming took off 2 bases at V and 5 bases at J, with 6 bases between the two ends. The CDR3 loop spans 11 amino acids. CDR3 loop: CSARIRETQYF. CDR3 DNA sequence: TGCAGTGCTAGAATCCGGGAGACCCAGTACTTC.

The chain joins TRBV7-6 to TRBJ1-5; TRBD1 is a possible D gene (5 bases). Looked up from germline, CDR1 is SGHVS and CDR2 is FNYEAQ. Trimming took 3 bases from V and 8 from J, leaving 17 bases between them. This CDR3 is built from 15 residues. The CDR3 is CASSFRRGVWEPQHF. In nucleotides, the CDR3 is TGTGCCAGCAGCTTCAGGCGGGGGGTCTGGGAGCCCCAGCATTTT.

The chain uses TRBV6-5 and TRBJ1-4; TRBD1 might be the D (6 bases). This CDR3 has 14 residues. Germline V gene lookup returns CDR1 MNHEY and CDR2 SVGAGI. With 2 bases removed from V and 11 bases from J, the gap between germline ends came to 15 bases. CDR3 in DNA: TGTGCCAGCAGTTACGGGGGGGCAGGATTCAAACTGTTTTTT. Encoded protein: CASSYGGAGFKLFF.

In the case of this clone: Other DNA variants within this sample encode the same CDR3. The chain links TRBV7-9 to TRBJ2-7; D may be TRBD1 (7 bases). This CDR3 is built from 16 residues. Germline V gene data show CDR1 as SEHNR and CDR2 as FQNEAQ (reference sequence). V lost 5 bases, J lost 0 bases, and 17 bases lay in between. Written as DNA, the CDR3 is TGTGCCAGCAGCAGATGGAGGGGGCCGAGCTCCTACGAGCAGTACTTC. This sequence encodes CASSRWRGPSSYEQYF.